These 19 T cell receptor beta chains were sequenced from one sample in a study of human T cells and chemical hapten exposure. Each CDR3 protein is one row after TCRdb ran MiXCR on the 5' RACE reads. The table includes approximately 81,000 distinct CDR3 sequences, less than 9.5% detected once. Unfractionated whole blood was the source from which total RNA was extracted. The receptors stem from a male donor in good health.

This clonotype was recorded at least ten times. The rearrangement links TRBV25-1 to TRBJ2-1, with D hard to call. CDR1 is MGHDK and CDR2 is SYGVNS in the germline V gene. The ends were cut back, 3 bases at V and 0 bases at J, with 12 bases in the middle. CDR3 size: 16 residues. The CDR3: CASSEVAAGSYNEQFF. CDR3 coding DNA: TGTGCCAGCAGTGAGGTGGCAGCCGGCTCCTACAATGAGCAGTTCTTC.

This clonotype appeared a few times. The chain has TRBV11-2 and TRBJ1-1; tentatively, D is TRBD1 (5 bases). The CDR3 length is 16 residues. Trimming left V 5 bases short and J 1 base short, with 17 bases between. CDR1 is SGHAT, CDR2 FQNNGV, per germline. The CDR3 reads CASSPNPDSENTEAFF. The CDR3 DNA reads as TGTGCCAGCAGCCCGAACCCAGACAGCGAGAACACTGAAGCTTTCTTT.

This clonotype was observed at least ten times. The rearrangement joins TRBV4-2 to TRBJ1-5, with unresolved D. V was cut by 0 bases and J by 3 bases, with 0 bases left in between. CDR3 length: 12 amino acids. Germline V gives CDR1 LGHNA, CDR2 YNFKEQ. CDR3 in amino acids: CASSQDNQPQHF. CDR3 nucleotide sequence: TGTGCCAGCAGCCAAGACAATCAGCCCCAGCATTTT.

This clonotype has ten or more counts. J is TRBJ1-6 and V is TRBV7-9; D is ambiguous. The CDR3 has 12 residues. Germline assignment: CDR1 SEHNR and CDR2 FQNEAQ (reference sequence). V lost 4 bases to trimming and J lost 10 bases, with 8 bases between them. The CDR3 spells CASSSLGSPLHF. The DNA for the CDR3 is TGTGCCAGCAGCTCTCTTGGGTCACCCCTCCACTTT.

The sample holds a few counts of this clonotype. The chain carries TRBV18 and TRBJ2-7, with D tentatively TRBD1 (5 bases). The CDR3 totals 18 residues. V shed 6 bases and J shed 2 bases, with 26 bases lying between them. Germline V gene data show CDR1 as KGHSH and CDR2 as LQKENI. The CDR3 nucleotides are TGTGCCAGCTCGCTTTACAGAAGTACCAGGGATTTTGCCTACGAGCAGTACTTC. It is translated as CASSLYRSTRDFAYEQYF.

This sequence joins TRBV30 and TRBJ1-1; D remains ambiguous. The length of the CDR3 is 12 residues. Germline V lookup: CDR1 GTSNPN, CDR2 SVGIG (reference sequence). With 0 bases removed from V and 1 base from J, the gap between germline ends came to 3 bases. CDR3 sequence reads: CAWSVRNTEAFF. DNA for the CDR3: TGTGCCTGGAGTGTTCGGAACACTGAAGCTTTCTTT.

This clonotype came up many times. This sequence joins TRBV5-5 and TRBJ2-3; D might be TRBD1 (5 bases). Germline lookup yields CDR1 SGHKS and CDR2 YYEKEE (reference sequence). Deletions cut 1 base from V and 0 bases from J, with 12 bases between. The CDR3 is 16 amino acids. The CDR3 reads CASSLNWAGSTDTQYF. The CDR3 region has the DNA TGTGCCAGCAGCTTGAATTGGGCAGGGAGCACAGATACGCAGTATTTT.

This rearrangement joins TRBV28 to TRBJ1-1; TRBD1 aligns across 9 bases. The CDR3 has 14 amino acids. Germline CDR1 reads MDHEN; CDR2 reads SYDVKM. V was clipped by 7 bases and J by 8 bases; unmatched bases: 11. DNA of the CDR3: TGTGCCAGCAATCCGGACAGGGGCGCCCCCGAAGCTTTCTTT. This codes for CASNPDRGAPEAFF.

This clonotype occurred a few times. The rearrangement links TRBV6-2 or TRBV6-3 to TRBJ2-2; perhaps TRBD1 as D (6 bases). Per germline, CDR1 MNHEY and CDR2 SVGEGT. V lost 10 bases and J 1 base, leaving 10 bases between the germline ends. The CDR3 contains 13 residues. As DNA, the CDR3 is TGTGCCACCCGACAGGAGAACACCGGGGAGCTGTTTTTT. Protein product: CATRQENTGELFF.

The rearrangement links TRBV6-1 to TRBJ1-5; D gene uncertain. The V end was cut by 1 base, the J end by 9 bases, with 19 bases between. CDR3 length: 16 residues. Germline CDR1 reads MNHNS; CDR2 reads SASEGT. The CDR3 protein is CASSEDTESRFSPQHF. DNA of the CDR3: TGTGCCAGCAGTGAAGATACCGAGTCAAGGTTTTCGCCCCAGCATTTT.

This clonotype appeared a few times. The chain employs TRBV6-5 and TRBJ1-4, with TRBD1 identical over 9 bases. Germline values: CDR1 MNHEY, CDR2 SVGAGI. V was clipped by 6 bases and J by 5 bases; unmatched bases: 16. The CDR3 length is 18 residues. In nucleotides, the CDR3 is TGTGCCAGCAGCAATACAGGGGGCGCGGAGGGGGAGAATGAAAAACTGTTTTTT. This translates into CASSNTGGAEGENEKLFF.

The V and J genes are TRBV6-2 or TRBV6-3 and TRBJ2-5, with TRBD1 as a possible D gene (6 bases). CDR3 length: 14 amino acids. Trimming removed 0 bases at V and 5 bases at J, with 10 bases between. Germline CDR1 and CDR2: MNHEY and SVGEGT. In DNA, the CDR3 is TGTGCCAGCAGTTACTCAGGGCAGGGGGAGACCCAGTACTTC. Translating it yields CASSYSGQGETQYF.

In its sample, this clonotype was seen many times. This rearrangement joins TRBV11-1 to TRBJ2-2; D not resolved. Per the germline V gene, CDR1 is SGHAT and CDR2 is FQDESV (reference sequence). With 0 bases removed from V and 6 bases from J, the gap between germline ends came to 5 bases. The CDR3 has 13 residues. The CDR3 nucleotides are TGTGCCAGCAGCTTAGCGGAAGCCGGGGAGCTGTTTTTT. Residues: CASSLAEAGELFF.

This clonotype occurred many times. CDR3 sequence: CASSQSRDRVDYGYTF. The CDR3 DNA reads TGTGCCAGCAGTCAGAGCCGGGACAGGGTGGACTATGGCTACACCTTC. The V and J genes are TRBV12-3 or TRBV12-4 and TRBJ1-2; the match to TRBD1 covers 9 bases. The CDR3 has 16 residues. Trimming cost V 5 bases and J 3 bases; bases outside gene matches: 10.

The rearrangement uses TRBV12-3 or TRBV12-4 and TRBJ1-5; D is unclear. The ends were cut back, 6 bases at V and 5 bases at J, with 14 bases in the middle. The CDR3 covers 14 residues. The CDR3 nucleotides are TGTGCCAGCAGCCCTGATAGACCCGATCAGCCCCAGCATTTT. Translated: CASSPDRPDQPQHF.

This clonotype was detected a few times. V and J are TRBV6-1 and TRBJ2-7; TRBD1 is a possible D gene (5 bases). Deletions cut 3 bases from V and 5 bases from J, with 11 bases between. This CDR3 comprises 13 residues. Germline V gene sequence: CDR1 MNHNS, CDR2 SASEGT. The CDR3 DNA follows: TGTGCCAGCAGTGATACAGGATTCCACGAGCAGTACTTC. It is translated as CASSDTGFHEQYF.

The chain uses TRBV11-1 and TRBJ2-5; D could derive from TRBD1 or TRBD2 (5 bases each). V was clipped by 6 bases and J by 1 base, with 15 bases between them. Looked up from germline, CDR1 is SGHAT and CDR2 is FQDESV (reference sequence). The CDR3 is 15 amino acids. CDR3 region: CASRAGTRSQETQYF. The DNA of the CDR3 is TGTGCCAGCAGAGCCGGGACCCGTTCCCAAGAGACCCAGTACTTC.

This clonotype appeared a few times. This chain joins TRBV6-1 and TRBJ1-4; a weak D match, TRBD1 (6 bases). This CDR3 is 11 amino acids long. Germline lookup yields CDR1 MNHNS and CDR2 SASEGT. V lost 6 bases and J lost 13, with 12 bases in between. In nucleotides, the CDR3 is TGTGCCAGCAGGCAGGGGCGGATACTGTTTTTT. Protein: CASRQGRILFF.

The chain couples TRBV29-1 to TRBJ1-2; unclear D gene. CDR1 is SQVTM and CDR2 is ANQGSEA in the germline V gene. Trimming shortened V by 4 bases and J by 8 bases, and 20 bases separated the two germline ends. This CDR3 comprises 14 residues. The CDR3 coding sequence is TGCAGCGTTGCGTGGACGGGTGGTGGGATAGGCTACACCTTC. It translates to CSVAWTGGGIGYTF. The full variable domain, completed using reference TRBV29-1 and TRBJ1-2, is SAVISQKPSRDICQRGTSLTIQCQVDSQVTMMFWYRQQPGQSLTLIATANQGSEATYESGFVIDKFPISRPNLTFSTLTVSNMSPEDSSIYLCSVAWTGGGIGYTFGSGTRLTVV.